This entry is about one T cell receptor (beta chain). This record comes from a study of cytomegalovirus exposure and HLA in healthy donors. Trimming took off 8 bases at V and 4 bases at J, with 9 bases between the two ends. The germline CDR1 and CDR2 sequences are MDHEN and SYDVKM. CDR3 length: 12 residues. Researchers ran the PCR with 60 Vbeta and 13 Jbeta primers. TCRdb's table, derived via immunoSEQ multiplex PCR, lists solely in-frame clones and lacks some. The sample records roughly 150,000 clones, just over 75% being singletons. The chain links TRBV28 to TRBJ1-5; D is undetermined. Sequenced material: PBMCs. The clonotype comes from a man in his forties or fifties in good health and CMV-seronegative. The chain's CDR3 is CASGPPNQPQHF. As DNA, the CDR3 is TGTGCCAGCGGGCCCCCTAATCAGCCCCAGCATTTT.